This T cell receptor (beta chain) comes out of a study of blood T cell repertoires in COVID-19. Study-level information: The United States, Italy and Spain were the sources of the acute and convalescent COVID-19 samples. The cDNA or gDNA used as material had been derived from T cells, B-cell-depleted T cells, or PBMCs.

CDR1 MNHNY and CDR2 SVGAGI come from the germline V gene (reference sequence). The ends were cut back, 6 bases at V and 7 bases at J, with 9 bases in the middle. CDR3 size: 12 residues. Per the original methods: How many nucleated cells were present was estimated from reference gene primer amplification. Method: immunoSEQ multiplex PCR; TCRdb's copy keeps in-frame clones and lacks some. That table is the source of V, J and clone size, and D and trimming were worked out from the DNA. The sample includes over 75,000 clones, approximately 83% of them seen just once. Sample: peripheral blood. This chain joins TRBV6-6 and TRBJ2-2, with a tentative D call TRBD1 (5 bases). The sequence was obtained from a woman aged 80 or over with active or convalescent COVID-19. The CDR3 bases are TGTGCCAGCAGGCAGGGTTTCGGGGAGCTGTTTTTT. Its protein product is CASRQGFGELFF.